The 13 T cell receptor beta chains reported below all come from one sample, sequenced in a study of identical twins. TCRdb redid the calling of the 5' RACE reads with MiXCR, one entry per CDR3 protein. The sample shows approximately 1.8 million distinct CDR3 sequences, less than 40% of them seen only once. Source material: cord blood. The receptor set was obtained from a newborn girl in good health.

The V gene is TRBV15, the J gene TRBJ2-5, with D uncertain. The CDR3 is made up of 15 amino acids. Germline CDR1 LNHNV, CDR2 YYDKDF (reference sequence). The V end lost 2 bases, the J end lost 11 bases, and 21 bases lay between the germline ends. The CDR3: CATSRSWSSYNEQYF. CDR3 nucleotide sequence: TGTGCCACCAGCAGAAGCTGGAGCTCTTACAATGAGCAGTACTTC.

In its sample, this clonotype was seen a few times. This rearrangement joins TRBV10-3 to TRBJ2-3; a possible D gene is TRBD2 (6 bases). Per germline, CDR1 ENHRY and CDR2 SYGVKD. This CDR3 contains 15 residues. Trimming left V 6 bases short and J 2 bases short, with 15 bases between. DNA for the CDR3: TGTGCCATCAGGGAAAGGTGGGGGGTCACAGATACGCAGTATTTT. This translates into CAIRERWGVTDTQYF.

The genes are TRBV21-1 and TRBJ1-5; the DNA was not used to check the table's D call, TRBD1. TRBV21-1 represents a pseudogene. CDR3 length: 16 amino acids. CDR3: CASSKPRTGGNQPQHF. Here the CDR3 DNA reads TGTGCCAGCAGCAAACCTCGGACAGGGGGGAATCAGCCCCAGCATTTT.

The chain couples TRBV10-3 to TRBJ2-1; 7 bases align to TRBD2. The length of the CDR3 is 15 residues. Trimming at V came to 2 bases and at J to 0 bases, leaving 1 base not matched to a gene. Germline CDR1 ENHRY, CDR2 SYGVKD. The CDR3 sequence: CAISEREDSYNEQFF. The CDR3 nucleotides read TGTGCCATCAGTGAGCGGGAGGACTCCTACAATGAGCAGTTCTTC.

The chain joins TRBV5-6 to TRBJ2-7, with 7 bases identical to TRBD1. CDR1 SGHDT and CDR2 YYEEEE come from the germline V gene. The CDR3 contains 14 residues. With V trimmed by 5 bases and J by 3 bases, 8 bases remained unmatched. CDR3: CASSSGQAFYEQYF. DNA for the CDR3: TGTGCCAGCAGTTCCGGACAGGCGTTCTACGAGCAGTACTTC.

This clonotype was observed a few times. J is TRBJ2-2 and V is TRBV12-3 or TRBV12-4; the D is unclear. The CDR3 contains 14 residues. Trimming pared 6 bases from V and 5 bases from J, leaving 13 bases between. The CDR3 region is CASSPSPYTGELFF. The CDR3 DNA follows: TGTGCCAGCAGCCCCAGCCCGTATACCGGGGAGCTGTTTTTT.

The chain carries TRBV4-1 and TRBJ1-1; D not certain. The CDR3 totals 15 residues. V was clipped by 1 base and J by 0 bases, with 9 bases between them. Germline CDR1 and CDR2: MGHRA and YSYEKL. The CDR3 region has the DNA TGCGCCAGCAGCCAAGTGACGCACCTGAACACTGAAGCTTTCTTT. Encoded protein: CASSQVTHLNTEAFF.

The table lists this clonotype with a few counts. V is TRBV2 and J is TRBJ2-1; D ambiguous. Deletions cut 1 base from V and 5 bases from J, with 12 bases between. Germline V gene sequence: CDR1 SNHLY, CDR2 FYNNEI. This CDR3 contains 15 residues. The CDR3 region is CASSEDGLGNNEQFF. CDR3 in DNA: TGTGCCAGCAGTGAAGATGGGCTGGGTAACAATGAGCAGTTCTTC.

The CDR3 reads CSARAGLRTDTQYF. The CDR3 DNA is TGCAGTGCTAGGGCGGGACTTCGCACAGATACGCAGTATTTT. The chain combines TRBV20-1 with TRBJ2-3, with D possibly matching TRBD2 (6 bases). Germline assignment: CDR1 DFQATT and CDR2 SNEGSKA (reference sequence). CDR3 size: 14 residues. The V and J ends lost 3 bases and 1 base respectively, with 11 bases between them.

This clonotype was picked up a small number of times. The chain carries TRBV4-2 and TRBJ2-7, with D tentatively TRBD1 (6 bases). Per germline, CDR1 LGHNA and CDR2 YNFKEQ. This CDR3 has 17 amino acids. V gave up 4 bases and J gave up 2 bases, with 21 bases separating them. CDR3 residues: CASSPTPGNRAPYEQYF. The DNA of the CDR3 is TGTGCCAGCAGCCCGACCCCGGGAAACAGGGCCCCCTACGAGCAGTACTTC.

The J gene is TRBJ2-7, the V gene TRBV28; D perhaps matches TRBD1 (6 bases). V shed 2 bases and J shed 6 bases, with 14 bases lying between them. The CDR3 spans 14 residues. CDR1 MDHEN and CDR2 SYDVKM come from the germline V gene. In DNA, the CDR3 is TGTGCCAGCAGTTTAGGAAATACAGGGCCCGAGCAGTACTTC. Translating gives CASSLGNTGPEQYF.

The rearrangement joins TRBV12-3 or TRBV12-4 to TRBJ2-1; 7 positions agree with TRBD2. With the DNA end fitting TRBJ2-7 better, the J assignment may be wrong. The CDR3 runs to 16 residues. The CDR3 sequence is CASSRGGPWTSNEQYF. The CDR3 coding sequence is TGTGCCAGCAGTCGGGGAGGGCCATGGACTTCCAATGAGCAGTACTTC.

The J gene is TRBJ1-4, the V gene TRBV7-2; D is undetermined. Between the trimmed V and J ends, which lost 2 bases and 5 bases, there was a span of 12 bases. The CDR3 is 15 residues long. Germline V lookup: CDR1 SGHTA, CDR2 FQGNSA. The CDR3 nucleotides read TGTGCCAGCAGCTTAAAAGGGCGGGGAAATGAAAAACTGTTTTTT. As protein: CASSLKGRGNEKLFF. Looking up the rest from reference TRBV7-2 and TRBJ1-4 gives the full variable domain: GAGVSQSPSNKVTEKGKDVELRCDPISGHTALYWYRQSLGQGLEFLIYFQGNSAPDKSGLPSDRFSAERTGGSVSTLTIQRTQQEDSAVYLCASSLKGRGNEKLFFGSGTQLSVL.